This T cell receptor beta chain was identified during a study of T cell clonality in common variable immunodeficiency. Study-level findings and limits: CVID subjects had higher TCRbeta clonality than healthy controls, most marked in about a third. Repertoire-complication correlations in CVID were limited by patient heterogeneity. Compared with controls, CVID subjects had fewer shared TCRbeta clones.

Using immunoSEQ multiplex PCR, the repertoire was profiled, and TCRdb retains in-frame clones only, with some absent. The record shows approximately 40,000 clones for this sample, with no singletons present. Both groups were predominantly of Caucasian heritage. This clone showed up many times. What it binds is unknown. Source material: peripheral blood mononuclear cells. This TCR was recovered from a person aged 18 to 75 in good health.

CDR3 DNA (partial): TGTGCCAGTACGGGACTAGCCCAAGAGACC. Translated, it gives CASTGLAQET. The whole CDR3 protein is CASTGLAQETQYF. V gene TRBV7-2 combines with J gene TRBJ2-5, with TRBD2 matching 9 bases. The read ends 3 residues early relative to the CDR3; the germline J gene fills the gap. Germline loops: CDR1 SGHTA, CDR2 FQGNSA. The CDR3 runs to 13 residues. V trimming: 9 bases; J trimming: 1 base; junction bases outside the gene matches: 3.